This TCR beta chain was sequenced for a study of T cells in Graves' hyperthyroidism and ophthalmopathy. Overall study context: Blood from the periphery was taken at initial diagnosis, before any treatment.

Amplification yielded TCR beta CDR3 regions, with RNA transcripts as the source. HTBI primers were employed in a first-round RT-PCR of the TCR CDR3. TCRdb reanalysed the multiplex PCR reads using MiXCR and keeps one entry per CDR3 protein. The repertoire holds some 580,000 distinct CDR3 sequences, more than 15% seen once, with roughly 3.4% in the top ten. Whole-study findings and limits: Stable hyperthyroidism was told apart from ophthalmopathy by a model built on 13 V-J features. The majority of expanded thyroid clonotypes above 0.001 also appeared in blood.

The V and J ends lost 5 bases and 3 bases respectively, with 15 bases between them. The CDR3 sequence is 15 residues long. Germline CDR1 reads MDHEN; CDR2 reads SYDVKM. This clonotype was seen repeatedly, ten times or more. The antigen remains unidentified. The receptor was isolated from a woman in her forties with Graves' ophthalmopathy. The chain has TRBV28 and TRBJ2-3; no firm D call. Input material: blood. The CDR3 DNA is TGTGCCAGCAGTGAGCCGAGCCGCGGAACAGATACGCAGTATTTT. Translating gives CASSEPSRGTDTQYF. Full variable domain (remainder filled in from reference TRBV28 and TRBJ2-3): DVKVTQSSRYLVKRTGEKVFLECVQDMDHENMFWYRQDPGLGLRLIYFSYDVKMKEKGDIPEGYSVSREKKERFSLILESASTNQTSMYLCASSEPSRGTDTQYFGPGTRLTVL.